This T cell receptor beta chain was found in a study of regulatory T cells in long-lasting Graves disease. Library construction for TCR beta used iRepertoire HTBI primers and Arm-PCR of CDR3 regions. Each CDR3 protein is one row after TCRdb ran MiXCR on the multiplex PCR reads. The sample records 400,000 to 500,000 distinct CDR3 sequences, around 14% being singletons. The time point: newly diagnosed GD, antithyroid drugs for less than 3 months. PBMC-derived RNA was used for the TCR library. Concerning this clonotype: A much more abundant neighbour one base away suggests this may be a read error.

The CDR3 is made up of 15 amino acids. Germline CDR1 is MDHEN and CDR2 is SYDVKM. This same sample was also taken into another study, of T cells in Graves' hyperthyroidism and ophthalmopathy.

The chain uses TRBV28 and TRBJ2-5; maybe TRBD2 (5 bases). This receptor was taken from a woman aged 25 to 45 with Graves disease. The starting material was peripheral blood mononuclear cells (PBMCs), obtained at new diagnosis, from a patient treated with antithyroid drugs. The CDR3 loop is CASSPGQDSQETEYF. The DNA for the CDR3 is TGTGCCAGCAGCCCGGGCCAGGACTCCCAAGAGACCGAGTACTTC.